The 23 T cell receptor beta chains below all came from one sample that was sequenced in a study of technical replicates of blood from four donors. TCRdb's copy holds only in-frame clones and misses some; the assay was immunoSEQ multiplex PCR. The sample lists 55,000 to 85,000 clones, 95% to 97% occurring once. The material sequenced was T cells isolated from PBMCs. Source of these receptors: a human donor in good health.

The rearrangement joins TRBV4-2 to TRBJ1-2, with 8 nucleotides matching TRBD1. V was clipped by 1 base and J by 3 bases; unmatched bases: 7. This CDR3 region has 16 residues. Germline lookup yields CDR1 LGHNA and CDR2 YNFKEQ. The CDR3 nucleotides are TGTGCCAGCAGCCAAGCCTGGACAGGGTCTGACTATGGCTACACCTTC. This sequence encodes CASSQAWTGSDYGYTF.

By share, this clone counts as medium-sized. The chain has TRBV6-1 and TRBJ2-2; D might be TRBD1 (6 bases). Trimming stripped 5 bases from V and 6 bases from J, with 16 bases between. Germline assignment: CDR1 MNHNS and CDR2 SASEGT. The CDR3 runs to 15 residues. CDR3 residues: CASSPLQGYAGELFF. The CDR3 DNA sequence: TGTGCCAGCAGTCCCCTACAGGGTTATGCCGGGGAGCTGTTTTTT.

This clone came up once. The chain combines TRBV16 with TRBJ2-7; possibly TRBD2 for D (5 bases). The germline V gene encodes CDR1 KGHSY and CDR2 FQNENV. The V end lost 2 bases, the J end lost 6 bases, and 11 bases lay between the germline ends. The CDR3 contains 13 residues. CDR3 DNA: TGTGCCAGCAGCCAAAAAGGAGGTCGCGAGCAGTACTTC. Protein sequence: CASSQKGGREQYF.

This chain joins TRBV14 and TRBJ2-5; tentative D call: TRBD2 (6 bases). Trimming took off 7 bases at V and 5 bases at J, with 14 bases between the two ends. CDR3 size: 13 residues. Germline-derived CDR1 and CDR2 are SGHDN and FVKESK. The CDR3 here is CASTRSGTETQYF. The CDR3 DNA reads as TGTGCCAGCACCCGTAGCGGCACGGAGACCCAGTACTTC.

The chain combines TRBV9 with TRBJ2-1; 13 bases fit TRBD2. This CDR3 spans 16 amino acids. The V and J ends lost 4 bases and 1 base, in that order; junction bases with no gene match: 2. The germline CDR1 and CDR2 sequences are SGDLS and YYNGEE. The CDR3 DNA reads TGTGCCAGCAGCACTAGCGGGAGGGGTTCCTACAATGAGCAGTTCTTC. Its translation is CASSTSGRGSYNEQFF.

The V gene is TRBV6-1, the J gene TRBJ1-1, with 7 bases that match TRBD1. Germline assignment: CDR1 MNHNS and CDR2 SASEGT. This CDR3 has 14 residues. The V and J ends lost 7 bases and 0 bases, in that order; junction bases with no gene match: 5. In DNA, the CDR3 is TGTGCCAGCATAGACAGGGCTATGAACACTGAAGCTTTCTTT. Its translation is CASIDRAMNTEAFF.

This clone was counted a single time. This chain joins TRBV5-1 and TRBJ2-1; TRBD1 matches 9 bases. CDR3 length: 14 residues. Germline V lookup: CDR1 SGHRS, CDR2 YFSETQ. The V gene end was trimmed by 4 bases and the J gene end by 5 bases; junction bases not matched to a gene: 4. CDR3 amino acids: CASSEDRGHNEQFF. The CDR3 DNA follows: TGCGCCAGCAGCGAGGACAGGGGCCACAATGAGCAGTTCTTC.

V and J are TRBV4-2 and TRBJ2-7; 8 positions agree with TRBD2. The germline CDR1 and CDR2 sequences are LGHNA and YNFKEQ. The CDR3 loop spans 15 amino acids. With 0 bases clipped from V and 3 bases from J, the junction kept 4 bases outside the gene matches. The CDR3 sequence: CASSQDSSGHYEQYF. As DNA, the CDR3 is TGTGCCAGCAGCCAAGATTCTAGCGGGCACTACGAGCAGTACTTC.

The gene calls are TRBV9 and TRBJ1-5; D call uncertain. Trimming shortened V by 4 bases and J by 7 bases, and 12 bases separated the two germline ends. Germline values: CDR1 SGDLS, CDR2 YYNGEE. This CDR3 contains 13 residues. The DNA for the CDR3 is TGTGCCAGCAGCACCCAGCCGGGGCAGCCCCAGCATTTT. Its protein product is CASSTQPGQPQHF.

The rearrangement joins TRBV27 to TRBJ2-3, with 8 bases identical to TRBD2. In germline, CDR1 is MNHEY, CDR2 SMNVEV (reference sequence). V lost 2 bases and J lost 6; bases outside the gene matches: 7. The CDR3 has 15 amino acids. CDR3 protein: CASSLEYRGRDTQYF. In DNA form, the CDR3 reads TGTGCCAGCAGTTTAGAGTATCGCGGGAGGGATACGCAGTATTTT.

V and J are TRBV2 and TRBJ1-1; TRBD1 matches 9 bases. The junction had 8 bases not matched to a gene; V was cut back by 2 bases and J by 7 bases. CDR3 length: 15 amino acids. Germline assignment: CDR1 SNHLY and CDR2 FYNNEI. CDR3 sequence: CASSETGQGPLEAFF. CDR3 bases: TGTGCCAGCAGTGAAACGGGACAGGGACCACTTGAAGCTTTCTTT. Drawing the rest from reference TRBV2 and TRBJ1-1, the complete variable domain is EPEVTQTPSHQVTQMGQEVILRCVPISNHLYFYWYRQILGQKVEFLVSFYNNEISEKSEIFDDQFSVERPDGSNFTLKIRSTKLEDSAMYFCASSETGQGPLEAFFGQGTRLTVV.

The rearrangement links TRBV5-4 to TRBJ1-2; TRBD1 matches 7 bases. V lost 3 bases and J lost 2; bases outside the gene matches: 4. The germline gives CDR1 SGHNT, CDR2 YYREEE (reference sequence). The CDR3 is 14 amino acids. In DNA, the CDR3 is TGTGCCAGCAGCTGGCAGGGGGGAAACTATGGCTACACCTTC. Translation gives CASSWQGGNYGYTF.

The V gene is TRBV6-1, the J gene TRBJ2-7; maybe TRBD2 (5 bases). Germline V lookup: CDR1 MNHNS, CDR2 SASEGT. Trimming pared 6 bases from V and 0 bases from J, leaving 9 bases between. The CDR3 contains 13 residues. The CDR3 loop is CASRDAGSYEQYF. The CDR3 nucleotides read TGTGCCAGCAGGGACGCGGGCTCCTACGAGCAGTACTTC.

The rearrangement links TRBV6-1 to TRBJ1-2, with D possibly being TRBD1 (6 bases). The V and J ends lost 11 bases and 4 bases respectively, with 23 bases between them. This CDR3 has 15 residues. Germline V gives CDR1 MNHNS, CDR2 SASEGT. CDR3: CAGRNLFGQLYGYTF. In DNA, the CDR3 is TGTGCCGGAAGGAATCTTTTCGGACAGCTCTATGGCTACACCTTC.

V is TRBV7-2 and J is TRBJ1-2; 7 positions match TRBD1. With V trimmed by 1 base and J by 1 base, 3 bases remained unmatched. Germline V lookup: CDR1 SGHTA, CDR2 FQGNSA. This CDR3 is built from 15 residues. The chain's CDR3 is CASSLGDSLNYGYTF. Here the CDR3 DNA reads TGTGCCAGCAGCTTAGGGGACAGCCTTAACTATGGCTACACCTTC.

This chain links TRBV7-4 with TRBJ1-5; D is unresolved. The CDR3 contains 16 residues. The germline V gene encodes CDR1 SGHVT and CDR2 SQSDAQ. The V end lost 3 bases, the J end lost 1 base, and 13 bases lay between the germline ends. Here the CDR3 reads CASSFGKAGSNQPQHF. CDR3 nucleotide sequence: TGTGCCAGCAGCTTCGGGAAGGCCGGGAGCAATCAGCCCCAGCATTTT.

This chain joins TRBV27 and TRBJ1-5; D not certain. Trimming removed 2 bases at V and 0 bases at J, with 14 bases between. The CDR3 contains 17 residues. Germline CDR1 is MNHEY and CDR2 is SMNVEV (reference sequence). DNA for the CDR3: TGTGCCAGCAGTTTAAAGAGTTTTGTAAGTAGCAATCAGCCCCAGCATTTT. Protein: CASSLKSFVSSNQPQHF.

The CDR3 nucleotides read TGTGCCAGCAGTCGTGAGTCGAGCCTTCCTGGGACCCAGTACTTC. Its protein is CASSRESSLPGTQYF. The chain combines TRBV27 with TRBJ2-5; no firm D call. The CDR3 runs 15 residues. Trimming removed 5 bases from V and 7 bases from J, with 20 bases in between. Looked up from germline, CDR1 is MNHEY and CDR2 is SMNVEV (reference sequence).

CDR3: CASSGRQGPIQPQHF. The CDR3 DNA is TGTGCCAGCAGCGGGAGACAGGGCCCTATTCAGCCCCAGCATTTT. The chain recombines TRBV11-2 with TRBJ1-5; 7 bases map to TRBD1. The ends lost 5 bases at V and 6 bases at J; junction bases unmatched: 10. The CDR3 is made up of 15 amino acids. Germline loops: CDR1 SGHAT, CDR2 FQNNGV.

The V and J genes are TRBV30 and TRBJ1-3, with TRBD1 identical over 9 bases. V shed 4 bases and J 7 bases; nucleotides not matched to a gene: 14. This CDR3 spans 16 amino acids. The V gene's germline CDR1 is GTSNPN and CDR2 SVGIG (reference sequence). CDR3 coding DNA: TGTGCCTGGACTCCTCACCCTACGGGACAGGGCAACACCATATATTTT. This codes for CAWTPHPTGQGNTIYF.

This clone appeared once. The CDR3 spells CSVEDPGPGAFF. The CDR3 nucleotides are TGCAGCGTTGAAGATCCAGGGCCTGGAGCTTTCTTT. The chain links TRBV29-1 to TRBJ1-1; tentatively, D is TRBD1 (5 bases). This CDR3 is built from 12 residues. Trimming shortened V by 0 bases and J by 10 bases, and 12 bases separated the two germline ends. In germline, CDR1 is SQVTM, CDR2 ANQGSEA.

The chain recombines TRBV29-1 with TRBJ2-7; a weak D match, TRBD1 (5 bases). This CDR3 spans 13 amino acids. V lost 4 bases and J 3 bases, leaving 13 bases between the germline ends. Germline CDR1 and CDR2: SQVTM and ANQGSEA. The CDR3 DNA reads TGCAGCGTTGGGGGTGGTACAGGCTACGAGCAGTACTTC. Protein: CSVGGGTGYEQYF.

The chain employs TRBV7-6 and TRBJ2-1, with no clear D. Germline V gene data show CDR1 as SGHVS and CDR2 as FNYEAQ. The V gene lost 0 bases and the J gene lost 0 bases, with 12 bases spanning the gap. This CDR3 comprises 17 residues. The CDR3 loop is CASSLAYGRYSYNEQFF. In DNA form, the CDR3 reads TGTGCCAGCAGCTTAGCCTACGGCAGGTACTCCTACAATGAGCAGTTCTTC.